This T cell receptor (beta chain) was captured by sequencing in a study of cytomegalovirus exposure and HLA in healthy donors. Findings and limits, study-wide: For most TCR sequences rarity was the rule, although some public TCRs occurred in many donors. It was found in a later analysis that first-cohort TCR clusters tended to co-occur in the approximately 120 validation repertoires. Cytomegalovirus association was assigned to about 150 TCR beta chains.

Libraries were prepared by immunoSEQ multiplex PCR; TCRdb keeps only in-frame clonotypes and omits some of them. Found here are roughly 350,000 clones, roughly 89% of them singletons; the top ten hold over 0.8%. Germline assignment: CDR1 MDHEN and CDR2 SYDVKM. V lost 8 bases, J lost 0 bases, and 10 bases lay in between. There are 13 residues in the CDR3. The donors were in the approximately 120-subject validation cohort, distinct from the roughly 700-subject first cohort. Points on this clone: Its specificity is unknown.

The sequence came from a woman younger than 30 in good health and CMV-seronegative. The J gene is TRBJ1-2, the V gene TRBV28, with a weak D call TRBD1 (5 bases). Sequenced input: PBMCs. The CDR3 region is CASFQGSNYGYTF. The CDR3 DNA is TGTGCCAGCTTTCAGGGTTCTAACTATGGCTACACCTTC.